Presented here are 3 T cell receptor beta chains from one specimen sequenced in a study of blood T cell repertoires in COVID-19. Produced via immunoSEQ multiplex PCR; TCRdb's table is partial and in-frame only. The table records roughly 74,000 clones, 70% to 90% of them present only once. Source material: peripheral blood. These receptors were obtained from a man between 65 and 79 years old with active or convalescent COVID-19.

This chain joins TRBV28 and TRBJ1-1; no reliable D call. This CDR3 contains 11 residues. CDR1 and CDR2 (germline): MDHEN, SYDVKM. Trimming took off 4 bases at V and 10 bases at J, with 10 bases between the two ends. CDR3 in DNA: TGTGCCAGCAGTTACCAAGGAGGAGCTTTCTTT. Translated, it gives CASSYQGGAFF. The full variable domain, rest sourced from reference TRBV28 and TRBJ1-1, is DVKVTQSSRYLVKRTGEKVFLECVQDMDHENMFWYRQDPGLGLRLIYFSYDVKMKEKGDIPEGYSVSREKKERFSLILESASTNQTSMYLCASSYQGGAFFGQGTRLTVV.

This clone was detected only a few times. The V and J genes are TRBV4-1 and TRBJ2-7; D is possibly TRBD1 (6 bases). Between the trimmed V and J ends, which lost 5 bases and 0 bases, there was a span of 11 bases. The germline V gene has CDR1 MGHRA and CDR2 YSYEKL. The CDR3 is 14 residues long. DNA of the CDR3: TGCGCCAGCAGCTACAGGGATTTCTCCTACGAGCAGTACTTC. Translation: CASSYRDFSYEQYF.

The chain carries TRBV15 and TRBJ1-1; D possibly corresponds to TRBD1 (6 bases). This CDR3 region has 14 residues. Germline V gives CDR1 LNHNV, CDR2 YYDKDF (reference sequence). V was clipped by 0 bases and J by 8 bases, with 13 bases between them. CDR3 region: CATSRDWDKLEAFF. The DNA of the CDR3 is TGTGCCACCAGCAGAGATTGGGACAAGCTGGAAGCTTTCTTT.